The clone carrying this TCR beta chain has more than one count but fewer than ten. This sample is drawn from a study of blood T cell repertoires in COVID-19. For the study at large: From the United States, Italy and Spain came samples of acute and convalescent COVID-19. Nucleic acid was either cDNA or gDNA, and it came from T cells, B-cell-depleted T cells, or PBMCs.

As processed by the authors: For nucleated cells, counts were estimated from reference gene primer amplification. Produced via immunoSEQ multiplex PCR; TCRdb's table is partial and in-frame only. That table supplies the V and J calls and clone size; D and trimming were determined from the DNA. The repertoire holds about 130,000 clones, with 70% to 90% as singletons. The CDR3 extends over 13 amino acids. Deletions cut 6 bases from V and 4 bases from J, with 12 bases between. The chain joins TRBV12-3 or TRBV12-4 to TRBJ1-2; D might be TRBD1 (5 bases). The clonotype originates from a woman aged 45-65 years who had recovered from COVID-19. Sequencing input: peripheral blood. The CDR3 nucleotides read TGTGCCAGCAGCCGGGGGGGAGGCTATGGCTACACCTTC. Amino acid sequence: CASSRGGGYGYTF.